One T cell receptor beta chain is described in this entry. The record originates from a study of blood T cell repertoires in COVID-19. Study as a whole: Spain, Italy and the United States supplied samples that represented acute and convalescent COVID-19.

Measured with immunoSEQ multiplex PCR; TCRdb has only the in-frame clones, and not every one. The sample records 50,000 to 70,000 clones, about 80% being singletons. CDR3 length equals 16 residues. Germline-derived CDR1 and CDR2 are LGHDT and YNNKEL (reference sequence). V was pared by 3 bases and J by 0 bases, with 14 bases between. This receptor was taken from a man in his fifties or sixties with active or convalescent COVID-19. The chain joins TRBV3-1 (or the pseudogene TRBV3-2) to TRBJ1-1; D possibly corresponds to TRBD1 (6 bases). Material for sequencing was peripheral blood. This chain's CDR3 is CASSHLGGIMNTEAFF. The CDR3 DNA sequence: TGTGCCAGCAGCCACCTAGGGGGAATTATGAACACTGAAGCTTTCTTT.